This TCR beta chain is drawn from a study of cytomegalovirus exposure and HLA in healthy donors (dated 2017 in TCRdb). General notes on the study: The 666 repertoires of the first cohort and the 95 to 150 validation repertoires were produced on the same platform, according to a later analysis. The study aimed to test whether signatures of past pathogen exposure could be identified by cataloging public T cell receptors. Besides the first cohort of under 700 subjects, a separate validation cohort made up of 120 or so different subjects was used. To predict cytomegalovirus infection status, the study combined high-throughput TCR immunosequencing, statistical association of individual TCRs with disease status, and machine learning. The paper's findings and limits, for the study overall: In vitro tests confirmed that a few of the cytomegalovirus-associated TCR beta chains recognize cytomegalovirus antigens. The authors suggested that the approach could potentially be generalized to other disease states and immunological phenotypes. A total of 164 TCR beta chains were listed by the study as associated with cytomegalovirus. In a later analysis, TCRs clustered in the first cohort were found to also tend to co-occur in the 120 or so validation repertoires, with 85% to 95% of cluster scores above 0. While some public TCRs were present in many individuals, most TCR sequences turned up only very rarely across donors. The classifier was reported to diagnose cytomegalovirus status with high specificity and sensitivity in both the original cohort and the validation cohort. A later analysis lacked HLA typing for the validation cohort, so it scored co-occurrence in that cohort across all 110 or so repertoires.

CDR1 and CDR2, looked up from the germline V gene (reference sequence), are LNHNV and YYDKDF. Trimming takes 6 bases from V and 6 bases from J, and the germline ends sit 11 bases apart. The CDR3 measures 13 amino acids from cysteine to phenylalanine. Only the CDR3 part of the read is kept: 39 bases, read in frame from the first base. The donors were included in the validation cohort of around 120 subjects, a group kept apart from the roughly 670-subject first cohort. On this clone: Its antigen target is currently unknown. Base qualities are not recorded, but no much larger clone differs from it by a single base.

Library generation was performed with the immunoSEQ multiplex PCR assay. Turning to the authors' computational methods: A statistical classification framework was built for diagnosing cytomegalovirus status from the catalog of TCR beta chain sequences. Imported from immuneACCESS, the table was reduced by TCRdb to in-frame sequences with V and J called. These copies leave out some clones; in studies compared against another copy, an unresolved V gene accounts for under half, and the cause of the remainder is not known. V and J calls plus clone size are reproduced from that table; the DNA served to infer D and trimming. For this sample there are 120,000 or so clones; roughly 95% appear just once. The leading ten clones occupy 1.7% of the sample.

The sequenced sample was PBMCs. The receptor's source is a man aged 18 to 29 in good health and CMV-seronegative. The rearrangement combines TRBV15 with TRBJ2-2; the best D guess is TRBD1, with 5 bases matching. The sequenced DNA: TGTGCCACCAGTCTCAGGGTTCCCGGGGAGCTGTTTTTT. This sequence encodes CATSLRVPGELFF.